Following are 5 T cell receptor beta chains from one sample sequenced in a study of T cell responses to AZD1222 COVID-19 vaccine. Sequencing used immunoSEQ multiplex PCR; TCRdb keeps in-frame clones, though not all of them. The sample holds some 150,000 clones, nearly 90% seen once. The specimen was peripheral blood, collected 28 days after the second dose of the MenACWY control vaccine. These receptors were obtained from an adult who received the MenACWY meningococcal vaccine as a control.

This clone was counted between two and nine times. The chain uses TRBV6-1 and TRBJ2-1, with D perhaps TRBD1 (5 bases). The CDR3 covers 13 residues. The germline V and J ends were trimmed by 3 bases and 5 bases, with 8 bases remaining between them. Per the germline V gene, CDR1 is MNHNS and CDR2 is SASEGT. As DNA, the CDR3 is TGTGCCAGCAGTGAGGACACCCACAATGAGCAGTTCTTC. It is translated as CASSEDTHNEQFF.

CDR3 loop: CASGLVLGGPGANVLTF. CDR3 sequence (DNA): TGTGCTAGTGGTTTGGTACTCGGAGGGCCTGGGGCCAACGTCCTGACTTTC. The V call is TRBV12-5, the J call TRBJ2-6; D may be TRBD2 (6 bases). Trimming shortened V by 0 bases and J by 2 bases, and 11 bases separated the two germline ends. Germline CDR1 reads LGHNT; CDR2 reads FRNRAP. CDR3 length: 17 amino acids.

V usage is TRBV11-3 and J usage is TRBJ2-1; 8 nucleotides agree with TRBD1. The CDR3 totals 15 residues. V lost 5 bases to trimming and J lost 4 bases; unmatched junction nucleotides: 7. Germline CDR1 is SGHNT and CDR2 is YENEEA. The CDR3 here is CASSLDREPYNEQFF. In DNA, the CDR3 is TGTGCCAGCAGCCTGGACAGGGAGCCGTACAATGAGCAGTTCTTC.

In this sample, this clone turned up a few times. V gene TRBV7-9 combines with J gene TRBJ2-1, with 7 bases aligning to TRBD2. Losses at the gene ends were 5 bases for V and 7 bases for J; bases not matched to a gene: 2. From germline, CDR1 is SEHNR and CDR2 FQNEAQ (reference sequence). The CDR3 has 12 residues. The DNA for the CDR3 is TGTGCCAGCAGCCAAGCGGGGAATGAGCAGTTCTTC. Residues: CASSQAGNEQFF.

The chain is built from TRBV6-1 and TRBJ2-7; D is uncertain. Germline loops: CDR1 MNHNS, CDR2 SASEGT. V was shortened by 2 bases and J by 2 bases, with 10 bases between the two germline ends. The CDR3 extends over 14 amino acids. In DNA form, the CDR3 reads TGTGCCAGCAGTGAACAGGTTCTCCCCTACGAGCAGTACTTC. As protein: CASSEQVLPYEQYF.